The present entry profiles one T cell receptor beta chain with its context. Its specificity is unknown. These data come from a study of T cell repertoires and Cas9 in healthy adults. Looking at the study overall: Characterization of SpCas9-reactive CD4 and CD8 T cells covered multi-effector potency, cytotoxicity and lineage.

Germline CDR1 and CDR2: SGHAT and FQNNGV. CDR3 length equals 14 residues. The J segment lost 5 bases and the V segment lost 5 bases, leaving 7 bases of the junction unmatched. General observations from the study: Reportedly, SpCas9-reactive effector T cell proliferation and function were mitigated by SpCas9-reactive Tregs in vitro.

Measured with immunoSEQ multiplex PCR; TCRdb has only the in-frame clones, and not every one. The repertoire has 20,000 to 25,000 clones, around 92% of them found once; the top ten carry over 0.7%. Source material: CD4+ effector T cells (CD127+, CD25-, CD137-, CD154-) from PBMCs; culture status not recorded. V usage is TRBV11-2 and J usage is TRBJ2-7, with 9 bases lining up with TRBD1. This TCR derives from a human donor in good health. CDR3 protein: CASSRAGQGHEQYV. CDR3 DNA sequence: TGTGCCAGCAGCAGAGCGGGACAGGGTCACGAGCAGTACGTC.